This entry describes one T cell receptor (beta chain). The target antigen is unknown. The CDR3 totals 14 residues. The germline gives CDR1 PRHDT, CDR2 FYEKMQ (reference sequence). Between the trimmed V and J ends, which lost 2 bases and 6 bases, there was a span of 12 bases. The PCR ran on 60 Vbeta and 13 Jbeta primers. Sequencing was performed with immunoSEQ multiplex PCR; in TCRdb, only in-frame clones are kept and a portion is missing. The data contain tens of thousands of clones, approximately 80% of them seen just once; the ten biggest clones take up roughly 8.9%. The sample belongs to a study of cytomegalovirus exposure and HLA in healthy donors. Study-wide findings and caveats: Many donors shared some public TCRs, even though most TCR sequences were rare.

V and J are TRBV13 and TRBJ2-3, with D tentatively TRBD1 (5 bases). What was sequenced was PBMCs. The clonotype was recovered from a woman aged 40 to 55 in good health and CMV-seropositive. The chain's CDR3 is CASSLRQGTDTQYF. Here the CDR3 DNA reads TGTGCCAGCAGCTTACGTCAGGGTACCGATACGCAGTATTTT.